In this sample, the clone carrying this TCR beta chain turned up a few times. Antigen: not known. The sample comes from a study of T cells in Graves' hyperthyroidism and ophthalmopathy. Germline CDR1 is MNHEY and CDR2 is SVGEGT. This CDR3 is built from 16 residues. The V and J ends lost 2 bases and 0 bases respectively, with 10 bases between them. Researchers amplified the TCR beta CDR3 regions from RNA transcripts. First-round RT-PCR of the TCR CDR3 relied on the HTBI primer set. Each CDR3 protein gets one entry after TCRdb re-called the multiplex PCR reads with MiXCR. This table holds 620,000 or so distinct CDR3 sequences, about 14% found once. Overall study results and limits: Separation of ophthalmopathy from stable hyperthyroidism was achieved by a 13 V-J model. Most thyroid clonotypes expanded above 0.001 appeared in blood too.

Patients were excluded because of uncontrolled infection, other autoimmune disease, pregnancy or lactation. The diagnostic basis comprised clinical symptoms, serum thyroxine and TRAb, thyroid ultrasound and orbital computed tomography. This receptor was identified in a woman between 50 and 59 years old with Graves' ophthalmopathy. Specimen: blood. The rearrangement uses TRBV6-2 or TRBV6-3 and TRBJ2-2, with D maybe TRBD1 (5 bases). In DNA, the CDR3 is TGTGCCAGCAGTTACATAATAGGGGCGAACACCGGGGAGCTGTTTTTT. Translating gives CASSYIIGANTGELFF.